A selection of T cell receptor beta chains follows, all from one sample in a study of early T cells in non-severe SARS-CoV-2 infection. MiXCR, applied by TCRdb to the 5' RACE reads, yields one record per CDR3 protein. The sample contains 61,000 or so distinct CDR3 sequences, 12% of which appear only once. This material consisted of whole blood, taken at baseline. The receptors originated from an adult who was a healthcare worker with PCR-confirmed SARS-CoV-2 infection or an uninfected control (not recorded which). The donor label of this sample is uncertain. The CDR3 runs from the conserved cysteine through the conserved F or W. A D gene is named only where the DNA matches it firmly. Not every row has a clone size; where given, it reads once, few, many or a size class.

CASSDRGPLETQYF	TGTGCCAGCAGTGACAGGGGGCCCCTGGAGACCCAGTACTTC	few	TRBV27	TRBJ2-5	TRBD1
CASRPGQGADTQYF	TGTGCCAGCAGACCGGGACAGGGCGCAGATACGCAGTATTTT	many	TRBV6-4	TRBJ2-3	TRBD1
CASSYARGGGNEQFF	TGTGCCAGCAGTTACGCCCGGGGGGGAGGCAATGAGCAGTTCTTC	.	TRBV6-5	TRBJ2-1	TRBD2
CATSPARGINEQFF	TGTGCCACCAGTCCCGCGAGGGGGATTAATGAGCAGTTCTTC	.	TRBV24-1	TRBJ2-1	.
CSASSFNSNQPQHF	TGCAGTGCTAGTTCGTTTAATAGCAATCAGCCCCAGCATTTT	few	TRBV20-1	TRBJ1-5	.
CASSQSGNEQFF	TGTGCCAGCAGTCAGAGCGGGAATGAGCAGTTCTTC	few	TRBV2	TRBJ2-1	.
CASSFLAGGRTDTQYF	TGTGCCAGCAGCTTCTTGGCGGGGGGGCGCACAGATACGCAGTATTTT	.	TRBV7-2	TRBJ2-3	TRBD2
CASSPKEWTPLHF	TGTGCCAGCTCACCAAAAGAATGGACACCCCTCCACTTT	.	TRBV18	TRBJ1-6	.
CASSSTLGQGRSPLHF	TGTGCCAGCAGCTCAACCCTCGGCCAGGGAAGGTCACCCCTCCACTTT	few	TRBV11-2	TRBJ1-6	.
CSLSEDRDATLNGYTF	TGCAGCCTATCCGAGGACAGGGACGCGACACTTAATGGCTACACCTTC	many	TRBV29-1	TRBJ1-2	TRBD1
CASSPQTSGGNTGELFF	TGTGCCAGCAGCCCCCAGACTAGCGGGGGTAACACCGGGGAGCTGTTTTTT	few	TRBV7-3	TRBJ2-2	TRBD2
CASSEFPPGQTISYNEQFF	TGTGCCAGCAGTGAATTTCCCCCCGGACAGACCATCTCCTACAATGAGCAGTTCTTC	many	TRBV6-1	TRBJ2-1	.
CASSLTGQGNSPLHF	TGTGCCAGCAGCTTAACGGGACAGGGTAATTCACCCCTCCACTTT	few	TRBV7-6	TRBJ1-6	TRBD1
CASRRGGYTDTQYF	TGTGCCAGCAGGAGGGGGGGATACACAGATACGCAGTATTTT	few	TRBV2	TRBJ2-3	.
CASSLAVSSGANVLTF	TGTGCCAGCAGCTTGGCGGTGAGCTCTGGGGCCAACGTCCTGACTTTC	few	TRBV5-6	TRBJ2-6	.
CASSLTTGTEAFF	TGCGCCAGCAGCTTGACTACAGGGACTGAAGCTTTCTTT	.	TRBV5-1	TRBJ1-1	.
CASSFAPSDRAEDTQYF	TGTGCCAGCAGCTTCGCCCCTTCGGACAGGGCAGAAGATACGCAGTATTTT	.	TRBV5-6	TRBJ2-3	TRBD1
CSARAGTGELFF	TGCAGTGCTAGAGCTGGGACCGGGGAGCTGTTTTTT	many	TRBV20-1	TRBJ2-2	.
CSAHGGVSSYGYTF	TGCAGCGCCCATGGGGGGGTTTCTAGCTATGGCTACACCTTC	.	TRBV29-1	TRBJ1-2	.
CATTLVGGVGSDTQYF	TGTGCCACCACGCTCGTTGGCGGGGTTGGTTCAGATACGCAGTATTTT	many	TRBV12-3/TRBV12-4	TRBJ2-3	.
CASRFVVSGANVLTF	TGTGCCAGCCGCTTCGTAGTCTCTGGGGCCAACGTCCTGACTTTC	few	TRBV12-3/TRBV12-4	TRBJ2-6	.
CASSPRPSNQPQHF	TGTGCCAGCTCACCAAGGCCAAGCAATCAGCCCCAGCATTTT	.	TRBV18	TRBJ1-5	.